This TCR beta chain was captured in a study of blood T cells in healthy people across ages. Primed by a sample-barcoded 5' primer and a J-beta primer mix, a second PCR proceeded for about 6 to 11 cycles. In TCRdb, the 5' RACE reads were re-called with MiXCR into one record per CDR3 protein. The sample consists of more than 800,000 distinct CDR3 sequences, over 35% of them appearing once. This clonotype appeared a few times. V was pared by 7 bases and J by 0 bases, with 5 bases of the junction left unmatched. The length of the CDR3 is 15 residues. Germline V gene data show CDR1 as MNHEY and CDR2 as SMNVEV (reference sequence).

The source is an older woman in good health. The specimen sequenced was blood. J is TRBJ2-7 and V is TRBV27; 11 bases are shared with TRBD2. The CDR3 region is CASNSLAGDSYEQYF. The CDR3 nucleotides are TGTGCCAGCAATTCACTAGCGGGGGACTCCTACGAGCAGTACTTC.